This TCR beta chain appears in the sequencing data of a study of tumor and adjacent non-tumor tissue in lung cancer. The wider study: There were 12 adenocarcinoma, a couple of squamous cell carcinoma and 1 small cell lung cancer cases.

The CDR3 covers 14 residues. The template was RNA from unsorted bulk tissue. This non-tumor lung sample came from over 3 cm beyond the tumor edge. Broader study findings: Higher tumor TCR diversity was associated with shorter survival. In normal lung, the top 100 clones were significantly more dominant than in tumor. Compared with tumor, normal lung showed significantly lower TCR diversity.

As concerns this clonotype: Its specificity is unknown. At one end, the junction sequence differs from germline, possibly due to a read error.

Three rounds of nested PCR, following a modified ARM-PCR protocol, produced the TCRbeta library. From the multiplex PCR reads, TCRdb called clonotypes with MiXCR, one entry per CDR3 protein. The sample consists of 90,000 to 100,000 distinct CDR3 sequences, 75% to 85% of them appearing once. This chain joins TRBV12-3 or TRBV12-4 and TRBJ2-1, with TRBD1 matching 7 bases. The clonotype comes from a man aged 60-69 years with small cell lung cancer. Sample: distant non-tumor lung tissue. CDR3 in amino acids: CASTSGTEHDEQFF. Here the CDR3 DNA reads TGTGCCAGCACTTCCGGGACAGAGCACGATGAGCAGTTTTTC.